What follows is one TCR beta chain and its context. The data originate from a study of blood T cell repertoires in COVID-19. Study overall: PBMCs, B-cell-depleted T cells, or T cells were the source of the cDNA or gDNA that made up the material.

Original processing notes: The assay estimated nucleated cells by amplifying reference gene primers. Profiling relied on immunoSEQ multiplex PCR, and the TCRdb table lists in-frame clones only, not all of them. The V and J calls and clone size are taken from that table; D and trimming were inferred from the DNA. The sample includes approximately 76,000 clones, more than 70% seen only once; the top ten take approximately 37%. The V gene lost 8 bases and the J gene lost 7 bases, with 14 bases spanning the gap. This CDR3 is 13 amino acids long. The source is a man older than 75 with active or convalescent COVID-19. The chain is built from TRBV12-3 or TRBV12-4 and TRBJ2-2, with a possible D match to TRBD2 (6 bases). The sequencing input was peripheral blood. This CDR3 reads CASRPGGGGELFF. In nucleotides, the CDR3 is TGTGCCAGCCGCCCTGGGGGAGGCGGGGAGCTGTTTTTT.